The 9 T cell receptor beta chains listed next were all sequenced from one sample in a study of metastatic and nonmetastatic thyroid tumors. No treatment of any kind had been given to any patient before thyroid surgery. With MiXCR, TCRdb called clones anew from the PCR reads. The sample holds about 15,000 clones, approximately 23% seen once. Material: adjacent normal tissue. The receptor set was obtained from a female donor with papillary thyroid cancer or a benign thyroid nodule (not recorded which). Some clones in this sample may be carry-over from other donors' samples.

The CDR3, as DNA: TGTGCCAGCAGCTTACTCTGGGGTTACTATGGCTACACCTTC. Amino acids: CASSLLWGYYGYTF. The V call is TRBV7-2, the J call TRBJ1-2; D call uncertain. The V end was cut by 2 bases, the J end by 3 bases, with 10 bases between. CDR1 and CDR2 (germline): SGHTA, FQGNSA. This CDR3 has 14 residues.

This clone has a count of ten or more. This sequence joins TRBV14 and TRBJ2-7, with D uncertain. CDR1 is SGHDN and CDR2 is FVKESK in the germline V gene. The CDR3 consists of 13 residues. V gave up 3 bases and J gave up 7 bases, with 13 bases separating them. CDR3 region: CASSHYPHREQYF. The CDR3 nucleotides read TGTGCCAGCAGCCATTATCCTCATAGGGAGCAGTACTTC.

By share, this clone ranks as large. The chain recombines TRBV6-1 with TRBJ2-5; 7 bases line up with TRBD1. The CDR3 runs to 17 residues. Germline V gene lookup returns CDR1 MNHNS and CDR2 SASEGT. V dropped 3 bases and J dropped 4; count of bases not matched to a gene: 14. This CDR3 is CASSDKGLQGLGETQYF. The CDR3 nucleotides read TGTGCCAGCAGTGATAAGGGCTTACAGGGGTTGGGAGAGACCCAGTACTTC.

The gene calls are TRBV27 and TRBJ2-7; D gene uncertain. This CDR3 contains 13 residues. V dropped 2 bases and J dropped 2 bases, with 7 bases sitting between them. CDR1 and CDR2 from the germline V gene are MNHEY and SMNVEV (reference sequence). CDR3 sequence reads: CASSLRSTYEQYF. DNA for the CDR3: TGTGCCAGCAGTTTACGGAGTACCTACGAGCAGTACTTC.

The V call is TRBV7-2, the J call TRBJ2-7; D perhaps matches TRBD2 (7 bases). The CDR3 has 14 residues. CDR1 SGHTA and CDR2 FQGNSA come from the germline V gene. The V and J ends lost 2 bases and 3 bases respectively, with 11 bases between them. CDR3 nucleotide sequence: TGTGCCAGCAGCTTATCGGGGGGCTGCTACGAGCAGTACTTC. It yields the protein CASSLSGGCYEQYF. The variable domain in full, with the rest retrieved from reference TRBV7-2 and TRBJ2-7, is GAGVSQSPSNKVTEKGKDVELRCDPISGHTALYWYRQSLGQGLEFLIYFQGNSAPDKSGLPSDRFSAERTGGSVSTLTIQRTQQEDSAVYLCASSLSGGCYEQYFGPGTRLTVT.

This clone occurred many times. This chain links TRBV7-9 with TRBJ2-3, with D possibly TRBD1 on 5 matching bases. The V gene lost 1 base and the J gene lost 8 bases, with 10 bases spanning the gap. Germline V gives CDR1 SEHNR, CDR2 FQNEAQ (reference sequence). The CDR3 totals 13 residues. The CDR3 DNA reads as TGTGCCAGCAGCTTAGTACAGGTGGCTACGCAGTATTTT. Amino acids: CASSLVQVATQYF.

This clone has just a few counts. The genes are TRBV14 and TRBJ2-5; 10 nucleotides align to TRBD1. Germline assignment: CDR1 SGHDN and CDR2 FVKESK. This CDR3 region has 18 residues. Trimming took 1 base from V and 2 from J; bases not matched to a gene: 10. CDR3 residues: CASSQGPGQGTPQETQYF. CDR3 nucleotide sequence: TGTGCCAGCAGCCAAGGTCCGGGACAGGGGACTCCGCAAGAGACCCAGTACTTC.

This clone was recorded many times. The V and J genes are TRBV7-2 and TRBJ1-1; D is undetermined. V was trimmed by 0 bases and J by 0 bases, leaving 5 bases between them. This CDR3 has 14 amino acids. CDR1 and CDR2 from the germline V gene are SGHTA and FQGNSA. CDR3 residues: CASSLARVNTEAFF. DNA for the CDR3: TGTGCCAGCAGCTTAGCGCGGGTGAACACTGAAGCTTTCTTT.

Concerning this clone: Sequence at one end of the junction differs from germline and may be a read error. The chain has TRBV7-3 and TRBJ2-3; a weak D match, TRBD2 (6 bases). Germline loops: CDR1 SGHTA, CDR2 FQGTGA. This CDR3 comprises 15 residues. CDR3 sequence reads: CASSARDFLTYTQYF. CDR3 DNA sequence: TGTGCCAGCAGCGCTCGGGACTTCCTCACATATACGCAGTATTTC.